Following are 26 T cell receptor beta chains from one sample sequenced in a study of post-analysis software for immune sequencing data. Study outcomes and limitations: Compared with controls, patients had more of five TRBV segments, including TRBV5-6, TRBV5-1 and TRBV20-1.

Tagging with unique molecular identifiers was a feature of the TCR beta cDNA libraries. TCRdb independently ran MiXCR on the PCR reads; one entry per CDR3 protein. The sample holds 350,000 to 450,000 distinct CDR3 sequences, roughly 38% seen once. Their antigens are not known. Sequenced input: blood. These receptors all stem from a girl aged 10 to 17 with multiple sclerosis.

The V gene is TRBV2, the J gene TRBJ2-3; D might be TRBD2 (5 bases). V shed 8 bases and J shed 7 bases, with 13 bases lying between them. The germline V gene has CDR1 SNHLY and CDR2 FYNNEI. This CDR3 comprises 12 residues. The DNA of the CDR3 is TGTGCCAGCTCGGACTTGACATATACGCAGTATTTT. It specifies CASSDLTYTQYF.

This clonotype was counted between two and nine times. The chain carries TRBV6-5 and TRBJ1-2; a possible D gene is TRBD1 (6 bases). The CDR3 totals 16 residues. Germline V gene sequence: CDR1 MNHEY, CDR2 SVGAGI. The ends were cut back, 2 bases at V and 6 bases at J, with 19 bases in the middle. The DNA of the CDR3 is TGTGCCAGCAGTTACGGCGGGGGCGGAGGGGGGAATGGCTACACCTTC. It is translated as CASSYGGGGGGNGYTF.

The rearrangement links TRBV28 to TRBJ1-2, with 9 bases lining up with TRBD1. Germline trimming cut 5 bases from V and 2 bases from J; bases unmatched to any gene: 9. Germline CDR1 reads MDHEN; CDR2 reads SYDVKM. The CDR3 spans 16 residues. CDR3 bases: TGTGCCAGCAGTCCTCAATTAGGGACAGGGAACTATGGCTACACCTTC. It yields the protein CASSPQLGTGNYGYTF.

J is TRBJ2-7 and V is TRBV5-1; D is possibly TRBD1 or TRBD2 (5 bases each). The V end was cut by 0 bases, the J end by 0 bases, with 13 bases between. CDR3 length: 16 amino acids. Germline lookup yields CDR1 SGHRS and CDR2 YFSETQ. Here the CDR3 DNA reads TGCGCCAGCAGCTTGGGCCCCTCCGGGACCTCCTACGAGCAGTACTTC. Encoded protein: CASSLGPSGTSYEQYF.

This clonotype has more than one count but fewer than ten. The CDR3 protein is CASSPGVLTWADTQYF. The CDR3 region has the DNA TGTGCCAGCAGCCCTGGAGTGCTGACGTGGGCAGATACGCAGTATTTT. The chain employs TRBV7-3 and TRBJ2-3; D call uncertain. This CDR3 comprises 16 residues. Germline lookup yields CDR1 SGHTA and CDR2 FQGTGA. V was cut by 5 bases and J by 4 bases, with 19 bases left in between.

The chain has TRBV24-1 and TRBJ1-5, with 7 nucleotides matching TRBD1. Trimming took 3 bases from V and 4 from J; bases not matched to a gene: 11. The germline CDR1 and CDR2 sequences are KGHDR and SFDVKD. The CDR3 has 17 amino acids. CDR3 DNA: TGTGCCACCAGTGATGCGACAGGGTTGGGCCTAAATCAGCCCCAGCATTTT. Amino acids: CATSDATGLGLNQPQHF.

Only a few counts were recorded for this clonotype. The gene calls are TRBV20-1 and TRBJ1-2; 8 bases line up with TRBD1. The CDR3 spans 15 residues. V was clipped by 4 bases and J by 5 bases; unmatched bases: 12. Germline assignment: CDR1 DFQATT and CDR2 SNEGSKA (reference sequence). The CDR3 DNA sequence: TGCAGTGCTACCCCTCTCAGGGGGCGCGGTTATGGCTACACCTTC. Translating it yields CSATPLRGRGYGYTF.

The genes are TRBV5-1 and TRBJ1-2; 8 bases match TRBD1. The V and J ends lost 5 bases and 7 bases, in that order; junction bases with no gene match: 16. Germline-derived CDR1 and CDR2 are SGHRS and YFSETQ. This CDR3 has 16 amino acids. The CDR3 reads CASRPGGQEWARGYTF. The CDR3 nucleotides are TGCGCCAGCAGACCCGGGGGACAGGAGTGGGCGCGTGGCTACACCTTC.

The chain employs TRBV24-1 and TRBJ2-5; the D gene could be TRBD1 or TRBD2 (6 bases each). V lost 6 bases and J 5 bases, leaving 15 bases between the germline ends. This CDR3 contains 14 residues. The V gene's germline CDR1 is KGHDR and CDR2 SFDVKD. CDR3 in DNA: TGTGCCACCAGTTTATCCGGGGGCGACGAGACCCAGTACTTC. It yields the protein CATSLSGGDETQYF.

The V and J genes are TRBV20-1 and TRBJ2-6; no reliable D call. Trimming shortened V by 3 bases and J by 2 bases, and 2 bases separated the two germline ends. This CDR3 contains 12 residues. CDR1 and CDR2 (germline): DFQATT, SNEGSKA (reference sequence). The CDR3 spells CSASPGANVLTF. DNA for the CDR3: TGCAGTGCTAGCCCTGGGGCCAACGTCCTGACTTTC.

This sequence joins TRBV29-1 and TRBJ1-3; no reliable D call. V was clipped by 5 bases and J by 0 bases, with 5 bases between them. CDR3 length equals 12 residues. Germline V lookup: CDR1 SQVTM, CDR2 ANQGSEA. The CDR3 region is CSVSNSGNTIYF. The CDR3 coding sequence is TGCAGCGTTTCCAACTCTGGAAACACCATATATTTT.

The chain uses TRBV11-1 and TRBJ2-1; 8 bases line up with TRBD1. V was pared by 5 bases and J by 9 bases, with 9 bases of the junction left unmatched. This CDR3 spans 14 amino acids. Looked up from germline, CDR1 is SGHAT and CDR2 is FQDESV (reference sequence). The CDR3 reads CASSVNPGGGEQFF. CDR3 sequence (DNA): TGTGCCAGCAGCGTGAACCCAGGGGGCGGTGAGCAGTTCTTC.

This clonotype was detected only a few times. The CDR3 nucleotides are TGTGCCAGCACCGGTACAGAGAACTATGGCTACACCTTC. Protein sequence: CASTGTENYGYTF. The V gene is TRBV12-3 or TRBV12-4, the J gene TRBJ1-2; no clear D. The V end lost 7 bases, the J end lost 2 bases, and 11 bases lay between the germline ends. The CDR3 is 13 residues long.

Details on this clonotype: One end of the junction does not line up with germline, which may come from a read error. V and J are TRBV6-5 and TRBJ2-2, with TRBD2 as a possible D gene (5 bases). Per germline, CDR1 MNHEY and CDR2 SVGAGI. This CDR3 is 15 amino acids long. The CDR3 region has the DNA TGTGCCAGCAGCAAAATAAGAGGGAACCCCGGGGAGCTGTTTTTT. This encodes CASSKIRGNPGELFF.

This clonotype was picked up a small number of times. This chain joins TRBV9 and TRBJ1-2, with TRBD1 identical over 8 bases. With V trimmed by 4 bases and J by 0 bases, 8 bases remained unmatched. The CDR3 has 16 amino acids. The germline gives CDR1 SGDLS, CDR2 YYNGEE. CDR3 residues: CASSLPDRAANYGYTF. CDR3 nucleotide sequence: TGTGCCAGCAGCCTGCCGGACAGGGCTGCTAACTATGGCTACACCTTC.

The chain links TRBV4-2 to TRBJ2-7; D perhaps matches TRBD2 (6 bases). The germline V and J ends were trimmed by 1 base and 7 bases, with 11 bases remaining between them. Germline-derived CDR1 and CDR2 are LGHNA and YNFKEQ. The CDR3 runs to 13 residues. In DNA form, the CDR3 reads TGTGCCAGCAGCCAAGCCTGGGGGGAAGAGCAGTACTTC. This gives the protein CASSQAWGEEQYF.

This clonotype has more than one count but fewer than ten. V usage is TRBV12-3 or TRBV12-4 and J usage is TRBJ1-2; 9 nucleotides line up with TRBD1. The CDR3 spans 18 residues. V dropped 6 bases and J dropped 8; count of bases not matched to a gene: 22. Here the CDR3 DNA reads TGTGCCAGCAGATCCTCCCTCCCGGGACAGGGAGCCCTTAACGGCTACACCTTC. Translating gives CASRSSLPGQGALNGYTF.

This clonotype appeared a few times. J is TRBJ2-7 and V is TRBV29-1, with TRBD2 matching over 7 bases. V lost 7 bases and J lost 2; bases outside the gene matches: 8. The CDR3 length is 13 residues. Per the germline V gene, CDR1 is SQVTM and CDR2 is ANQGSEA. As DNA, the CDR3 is TGCAGCGCCCGGGGAGGGATGGCCTACGAGCAGTACTTC. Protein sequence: CSARGGMAYEQYF.

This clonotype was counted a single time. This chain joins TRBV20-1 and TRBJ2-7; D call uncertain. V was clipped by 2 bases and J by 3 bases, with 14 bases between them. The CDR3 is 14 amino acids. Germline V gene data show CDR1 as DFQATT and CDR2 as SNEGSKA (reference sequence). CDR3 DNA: TGCAGTGCTAGAACGACTCAGAAGGTCTACGAGCAGTACTTC. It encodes CSARTTQKVYEQYF.

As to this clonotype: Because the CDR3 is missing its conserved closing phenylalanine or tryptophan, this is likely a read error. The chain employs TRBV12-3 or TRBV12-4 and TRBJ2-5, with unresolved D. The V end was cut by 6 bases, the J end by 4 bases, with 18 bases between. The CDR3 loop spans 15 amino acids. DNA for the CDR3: TGTGCCAGCAGCCGCCGACTCCAGAGGTTAGAGACCCAGTACCTC. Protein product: CASSRRLQRLETQYL.

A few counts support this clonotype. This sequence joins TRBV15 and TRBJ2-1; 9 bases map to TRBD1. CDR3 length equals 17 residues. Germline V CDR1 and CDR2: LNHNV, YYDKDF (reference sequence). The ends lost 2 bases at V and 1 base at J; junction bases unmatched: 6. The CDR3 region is CATSRTPGQGSYNEQFF. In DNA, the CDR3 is TGTGCCACCAGCAGAACCCCGGGACAGGGTTCCTACAATGAGCAGTTCTTC.

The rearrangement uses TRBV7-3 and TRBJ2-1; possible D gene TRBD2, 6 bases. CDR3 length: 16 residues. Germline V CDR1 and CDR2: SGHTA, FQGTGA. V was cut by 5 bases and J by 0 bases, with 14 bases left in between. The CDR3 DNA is TGTGCCAGCAGCCCCGGGACTCTCAGCTCCTACAATGAGCAGTTCTTC. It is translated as CASSPGTLSSYNEQFF.

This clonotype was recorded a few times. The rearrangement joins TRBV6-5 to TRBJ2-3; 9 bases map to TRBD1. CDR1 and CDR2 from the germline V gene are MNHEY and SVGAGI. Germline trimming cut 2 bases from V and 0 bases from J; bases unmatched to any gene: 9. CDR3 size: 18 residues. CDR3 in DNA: TGTGCCAGCAGTTACCCTCGGACAGGGGAATGGAGCACAGATACGCAGTATTTT. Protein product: CASSYPRTGEWSTDTQYF.

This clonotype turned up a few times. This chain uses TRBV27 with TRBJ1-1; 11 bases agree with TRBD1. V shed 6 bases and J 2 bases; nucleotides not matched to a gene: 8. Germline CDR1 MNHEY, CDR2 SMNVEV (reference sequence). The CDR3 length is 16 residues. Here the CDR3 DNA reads TGTGCCAGCAGGGACAGGGGGCGGAAAAAAAACACTGAAGCTTTCTTT. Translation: CASRDRGRKKNTEAFF.

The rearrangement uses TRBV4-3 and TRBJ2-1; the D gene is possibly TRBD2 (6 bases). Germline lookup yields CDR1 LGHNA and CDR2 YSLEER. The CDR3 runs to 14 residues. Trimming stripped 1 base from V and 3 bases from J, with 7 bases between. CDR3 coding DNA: TGCGCCAGCAGCCAAGGGGGACTCTACAATGAGCAGTTCTTC. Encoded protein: CASSQGGLYNEQFF.

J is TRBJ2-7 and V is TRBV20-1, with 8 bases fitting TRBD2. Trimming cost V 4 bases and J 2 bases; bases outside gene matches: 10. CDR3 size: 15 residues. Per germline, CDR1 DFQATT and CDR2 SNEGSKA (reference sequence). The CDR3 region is CSAKSLAGGTYEQYF. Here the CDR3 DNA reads TGCAGTGCTAAGTCGCTGGCGGGGGGTACCTACGAGCAGTACTTC.